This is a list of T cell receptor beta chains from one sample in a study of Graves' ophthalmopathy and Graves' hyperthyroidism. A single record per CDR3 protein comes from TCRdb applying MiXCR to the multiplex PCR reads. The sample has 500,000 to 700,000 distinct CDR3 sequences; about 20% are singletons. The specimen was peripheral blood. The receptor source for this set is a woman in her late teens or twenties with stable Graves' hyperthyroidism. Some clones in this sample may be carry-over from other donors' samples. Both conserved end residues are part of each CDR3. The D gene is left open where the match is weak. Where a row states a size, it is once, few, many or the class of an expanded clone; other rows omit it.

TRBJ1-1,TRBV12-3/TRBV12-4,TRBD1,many,CASSLQGTFTEAFF,TGTGCCAGCAGTCTACAGGGGACCTTCACTGAAGCTTTCTTT
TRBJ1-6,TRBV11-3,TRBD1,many,CASSAHGGTESSYNSPLHF,TGTGCCAGCAGCGCCCACGGGGGGACAGAAAGCTCCTATAATTCACCCCTCCACTTT
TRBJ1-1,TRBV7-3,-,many,CASSPTPADTEAFF,TGTGCCAGCAGCCCGACACCCGCCGACACTGAAGCTTTCTTT
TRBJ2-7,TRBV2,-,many,CASSSGTRIYEQYF,TGTGCCAGCTCCTCCGGGACACGGATTTACGAGCAGTACTTC
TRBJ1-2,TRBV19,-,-,CASVLGDGGYTF,TGTGCCAGTGTTCTAGGAGACGGGGGCTACACCTTC
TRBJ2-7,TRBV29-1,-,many,CSVLRTLRASYEQYF,TGCAGCGTTCTGCGGACCCTCCGGGCCTCCTACGAGCAGTACTTC
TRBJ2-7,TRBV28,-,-,CASSLAPRGQYF,TGTGCCAGCAGTTTGGCCCCGAGGGGGCAGTACTTC
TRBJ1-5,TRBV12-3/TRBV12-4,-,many,CASSWVGAQYQPQHF,TGTGCCAGCAGTTGGGTAGGGGCCCAATATCAGCCCCAGCATTTT
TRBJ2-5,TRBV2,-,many,CASSEAWQTQYF,TGTGCCAGCAGTGAAGCTTGGCAGACCCAGTACTTC
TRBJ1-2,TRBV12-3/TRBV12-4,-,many,CASSSHGTANYGYTF,TGTGCCAGCAGTTCTCATGGGACGGCTAACTATGGCTACACCTTC
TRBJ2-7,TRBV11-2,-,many,CASSPLPGLDF,TGTGCCAGCAGCCCGCTCCCCGGGCTAGACTTC
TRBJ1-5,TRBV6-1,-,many,CASRDRQTNQPQHF,TGTGCCAGCAGGGACCGACAGACAAATCAGCCCCAGCATTTT
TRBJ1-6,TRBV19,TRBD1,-,CASSIGTGGDNSPLHF,TGTGCCAGTAGTATTGGTACAGGGGGCGATAATTCACCCCTCCACTTT
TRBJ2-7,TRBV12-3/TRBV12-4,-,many,CASSLGRHYEQYF,TGTGCCAGCAGTTTAGGCAGGCACTACGAGCAGTACTTC
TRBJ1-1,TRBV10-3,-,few,CAISDPPAAEAFF,TGTGCCATCAGTGACCCCCCCGCGGCGGAAGCTTTCTTT
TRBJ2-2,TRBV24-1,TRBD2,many,CAAGGMSGELFF,TGTGCCGCGGGGGGTATGTCCGGGGAGCTGTTTTTT
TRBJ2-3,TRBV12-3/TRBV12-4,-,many,CASSDLRLGGDTQYF,TGTGCCAGCAGTGATCTTCGACTAGGAGGCGATACGCAGTATTTT
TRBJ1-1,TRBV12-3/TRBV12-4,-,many,CASRFTEVGSNTEAFF,TGTGCCAGCAGATTCACCGAAGTAGGGAGCAACACTGAAGCTTTCTTT
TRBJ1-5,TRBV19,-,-,CASSYWSDSNQPQHF,TGTGCCAGTAGTTACTGGAGCGATAGCAATCAGCCCCAGCATTTT
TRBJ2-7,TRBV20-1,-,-,CSARELDEQYF,TGCAGTGCTAGAGAGTTGGACGAGCAGTACTTC
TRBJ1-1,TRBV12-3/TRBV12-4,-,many,CASRLSRGSLEAFF,TGTGCCAGCAGGCTAAGCCGCGGGTCGCTGGAAGCTTTCTTT
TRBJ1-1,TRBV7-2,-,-,CASSLGWGAFF,TGTGCCAGCAGCCTAGGGTGGGGGGCTTTCTTT
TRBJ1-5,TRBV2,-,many,CASSETGPDGQPQHF,TGTGCCAGCAGTGAGACCGGGCCAGATGGTCAGCCCCAGCATTTT
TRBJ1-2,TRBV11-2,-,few,CASIKDGSLANYGYTF,TGTGCCAGCATAAAGGACGGCTCCCTCGCTAACTATGGCTACACCTTC
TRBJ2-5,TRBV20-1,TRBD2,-,CSAMRTSGDQETQYF,TGCAGTGCTATGAGGACTAGCGGGGATCAAGAGACCCAGTACTTC
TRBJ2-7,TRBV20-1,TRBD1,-,CSTRGQGPDYEQYF,TGCAGTACTAGAGGACAGGGGCCCGACTACGAGCAGTACTTC
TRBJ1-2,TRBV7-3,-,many,CASSLGSRDPGYTF,TGTGCCAGCAGCTTAGGGTCCCGGGACCCTGGCTACACCTTC
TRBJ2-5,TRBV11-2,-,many,CASSSHTGGLQKETQYF,TGTGCCAGCAGCTCACACACTGGGGGACTCCAAAAAGAGACCCAGTACTTC
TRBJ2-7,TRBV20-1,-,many,CSAREGGSYEQYF,TGCAGTGCTAGAGAAGGGGGCTCCTACGAGCAGTACTTC
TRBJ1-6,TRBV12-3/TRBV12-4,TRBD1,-,CASSLDREINSPLHF,TGTGCCAGCAGCCTGGACAGGGAGATCAACTCACCCCTCCACTTT
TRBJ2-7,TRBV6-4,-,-,CASSSLRERNQYF,TGTGCCAGCAGTTCGCTCAGGGAGAGAAATCAGTACTTC
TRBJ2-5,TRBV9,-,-,CASSVSVVGAEETQYF,TGTGCCAGCAGCGTTTCTGTTGTGGGGGCAGAGGAGACCCAGTACTTC
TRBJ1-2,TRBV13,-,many,CASSLPLRGGGYTF,TGTGCCAGCAGCTTACCTTTGCGGGGCGGTGGCTACACCTTC
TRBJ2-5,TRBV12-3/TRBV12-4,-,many,CASSLGGLETQYF,TGTGCCAGTTCGTTAGGGGGTCTGGAGACCCAGTACTTC
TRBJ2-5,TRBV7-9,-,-,CASSLRVVGQETQYF,TGTGCCAGCAGCTTAAGGGTTGTGGGGCAAGAGACCCAGTACTTC
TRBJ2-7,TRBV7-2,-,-,CASSLAARGSYEQYF,TGTGCCAGCAGCTTAGCTGCCCGGGGGTCCTACGAGCAGTACTTC
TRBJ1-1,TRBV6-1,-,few,CASDRLGRGGTEAFF,TGTGCCAGCGATAGACTGGGGCGCGGGGGCACTGAAGCTTTCTTT
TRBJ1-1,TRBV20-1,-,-,CSASGGLLNTEAFF,TGCAGTGCTAGCGGTGGGCTTCTGAACACTGAAGCTTTCTTT
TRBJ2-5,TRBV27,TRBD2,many,CASSSTAGGLETQYF,TGTGCCAGCAGTTCGACAGCGGGGGGGCTTGAGACCCAGTACTTC
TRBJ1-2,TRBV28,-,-,CASSSRLSYGYTF,TGTGCCAGCAGTTCCAGGCTAAGCTATGGCTACACCTTC
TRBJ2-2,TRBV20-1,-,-,CSAEQRLRANTGELFF,TGCAGTGCTGAGCAAAGACTCCGCGCGAACACCGGGGAGCTGTTTTTT
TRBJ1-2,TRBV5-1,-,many,CASSLAERPGRSGYTF,TGCGCCAGCAGCTTGGCCGAACGCCCGGGAAGGAGTGGCTACACCTTC
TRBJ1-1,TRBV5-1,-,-,CASSSGVGYTEAFF,TGCGCCAGCAGCTCGGGGGTCGGGTACACTGAAGCTTTCTTT
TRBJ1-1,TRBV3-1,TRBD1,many,CASSPGQVLLAFF,TGTGCCAGCAGCCCCGGACAGGTTCTTTTGGCTTTCTTT
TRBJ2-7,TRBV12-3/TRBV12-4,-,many,CASSPYRGVYEQYF,TGTGCCAGCAGTCCCTACCGGGGAGTCTACGAGCAGTACTTC
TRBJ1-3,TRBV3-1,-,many,CASSQGGQYSGNTIYF,TGTGCCAGCAGCCAAGGAGGACAGTACTCTGGAAACACCATATATTTT
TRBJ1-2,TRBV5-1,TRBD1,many,CASSLTGGVDGYTF,TGCGCCAGCAGCTTGACAGGGGGCGTCGATGGCTACACCTTC
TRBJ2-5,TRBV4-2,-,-,CASSHRVDQETQYF,TGTGCCAGCAGCCATAGGGTAGATCAAGAGACCCAGTACTTC
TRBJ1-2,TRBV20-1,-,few,CSARLTGIYGYTF,TGCAGTGCTAGACTAACAGGGATCTATGGCTACACCTTC
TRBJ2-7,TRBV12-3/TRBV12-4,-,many,CASSLALHTFEQYF,TGTGCCAGCAGTTTGGCGCTGCACACCTTCGAGCAGTACTTC
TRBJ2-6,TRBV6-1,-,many,CASGQTSGANVLTF,TGTGCCAGCGGACAGACCTCTGGGGCCAACGTCCTGACTTTC
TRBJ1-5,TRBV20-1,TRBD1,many,CSARVPGQPNQPQHF,TGCAGTGCTAGGGTACCGGGACAGCCGAATCAGCCCCAGCATTTT
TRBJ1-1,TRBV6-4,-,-,CASSQGRGAEAFF,TGTGCCAGCAGTCAGGGCCGAGGCGCTGAAGCTTTCTTT
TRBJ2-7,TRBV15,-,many,CATSRGLGASSYEQYF,TGTGCCACCAGCAGGGGGTTGGGGGCCAGCTCCTACGAGCAGTACTTC
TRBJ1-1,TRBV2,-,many,CASNPGWVAEAFF,TGTGCCAGCAACCCCGGGTGGGTCGCTGAAGCTTTCTTT
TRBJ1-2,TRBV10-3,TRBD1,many,CAISSRDRSDRYGYTF,TGTGCCATCAGTTCCCGGGACAGGAGTGATCGCTATGGCTACACCTTC
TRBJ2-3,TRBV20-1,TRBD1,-,CSASPRDRGSTDTQYF,TGCAGTGCTAGCCCAAGAGACAGGGGTAGTACAGATACGCAGTATTTT